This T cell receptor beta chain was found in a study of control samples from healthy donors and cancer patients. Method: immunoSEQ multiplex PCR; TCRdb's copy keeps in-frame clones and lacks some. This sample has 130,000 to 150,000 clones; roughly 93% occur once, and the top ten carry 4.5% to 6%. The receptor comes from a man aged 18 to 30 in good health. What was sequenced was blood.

This chain's CDR3 is CSVEGGSSYNEQFF. As DNA, the CDR3 is TGCAGCGTTGAGGGCGGGAGCTCCTACAATGAGCAGTTCTTC. The chain recombines TRBV29-1 with TRBJ2-1; 7 bases map to TRBD2. Trimming cost V 3 bases and J 0 bases; bases outside gene matches: 2. CDR1 and CDR2 from the germline V gene are SQVTM and ANQGSEA. This CDR3 contains 14 residues.